A selection of T cell receptor beta chains follows, all from one sample in a study of blood T cell repertoires in COVID-19. The data were produced by immunoSEQ multiplex PCR, yet TCRdb's version contains in-frame clones alone and is incomplete. The sample consists of 35,000 or so clones, roughly 80% of them appearing once. The source material was peripheral blood. Receptors were obtained from a woman in her 70s with acute or convalescent COVID-19. Each CDR3 is given with its conserved first and last residue. The D gene is left open where the match is weak. Rows may omit the clone size; those that give it use once, few, many or a size class.

NA,TRBV21-1,TRBJ1-2,NA,CASRATGTVNYGYTF,TGTGCCAGCCGGGCCACCGGGACAGTCAACTATGGCTACACCTTC
once,TRBV2,TRBJ2-1,TRBD2,CASRPTSGRSNEQFF,TGTGCCAGCAGGCCGACTAGCGGGAGAAGCAATGAGCAGTTCTTC
NA,TRBV4-1,TRBJ2-1,TRBD2,CASSPRLAGPYNEQFF,TGCGCCAGCAGCCCACGACTAGCGGGACCGTACAATGAGCAGTTCTTC
NA,TRBV5-6,TRBJ2-7,TRBD2,CASSFNLGTSGGTSYEQYF,TGTGCCAGCAGCTTCAACCTGGGAACTAGCGGGGGGACCTCCTACGAGCAGTACTTC
NA,TRBV5-1,TRBJ2-1,TRBD2,CASSSMFERGGYNEQFF,TGCGCCAGCAGCTCCATGTTTGAGCGGGGGGGTTACAATGAGCAGTTCTTC
NA,TRBV11-2,TRBJ2-7,NA,CASSLDPGGTASYEQYF,TGTGCCAGCAGCTTAGATCCTGGCGGGACGGCGTCCTACGAGCAGTACTTC
NA,TRBV25-1,TRBJ1-1,TRBD1,CASRRQGRGEAFF,TGTGCCAGCAGAAGACAGGGTCGGGGTGAAGCTTTCTTT
once,TRBV12-1,TRBJ2-1,NA,CASSLGTSGGYYNEQFF,TGTGCCAGCAGCTTGGGGACTAGCGGAGGTTACTACAATGAGCAGTTCTTC
NA,TRBV5-1,TRBJ2-2,NA,CASSRDWNTGELFF,TGCGCCAGCAGCAGGGACTGGAACACCGGGGAGCTGTTTTTT
NA,TRBV28,TRBJ1-1,TRBD1,CASSLQAAGGRDTEAFF,TGTGCCAGCAGTTTACAGGCGGCAGGGGGTCGGGACACTGAAGCTTTCTTT
NA,TRBV6-5,TRBJ1-1,TRBD1,CASSYSAGTAEAFF,TGTGCCAGCAGTTACTCGGCAGGGACAGCTGAAGCTTTCTTT
NA,TRBV5-1,TRBJ2-3,TRBD1,CASSVSTGFEGTDTQYF,TGCGCCAGCAGCGTGTCGACAGGGTTTGAGGGCACAGATACGCAGTATTTT
NA,TRBV7-8,TRBJ2-3,NA,CASSSRQEFTDTQYF,TGTGCCAGCAGCTCCCGACAGGAATTCACAGATACGCAGTATTTT